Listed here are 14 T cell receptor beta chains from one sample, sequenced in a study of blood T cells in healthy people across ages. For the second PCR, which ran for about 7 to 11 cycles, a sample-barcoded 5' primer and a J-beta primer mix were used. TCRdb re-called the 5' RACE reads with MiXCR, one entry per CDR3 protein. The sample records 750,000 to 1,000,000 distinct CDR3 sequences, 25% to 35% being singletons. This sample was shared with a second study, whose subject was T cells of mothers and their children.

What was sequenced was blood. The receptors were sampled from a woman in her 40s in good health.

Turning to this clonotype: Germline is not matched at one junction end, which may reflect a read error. CDR3 bases: TGTGTCAGCAGCCGATCTCGCCCCTACGAGCAGTACTTC. It yields the protein CVSSRSRPYEQYF. The chain couples TRBV4-2 to TRBJ2-7, with D unresolved. Germline V gene lookup returns CDR1 LGHNA and CDR2 YNFKEQ. This CDR3 has 13 residues.

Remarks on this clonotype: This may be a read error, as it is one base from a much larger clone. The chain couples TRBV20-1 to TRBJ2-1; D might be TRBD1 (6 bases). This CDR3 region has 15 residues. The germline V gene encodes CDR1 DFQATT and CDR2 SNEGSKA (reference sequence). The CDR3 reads CIARDRGRGPYEQFF. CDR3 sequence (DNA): TGCATTGCTAGAGATCGGGGCAGGGGACCCTATGAGCAGTTCTTC.

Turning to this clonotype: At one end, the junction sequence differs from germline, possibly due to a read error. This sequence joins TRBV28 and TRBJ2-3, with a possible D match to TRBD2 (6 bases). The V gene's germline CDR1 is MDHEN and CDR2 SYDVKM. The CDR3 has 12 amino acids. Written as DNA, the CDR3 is TGTGCCAGCAAAAGGAGTGGCGGGGTTTCACATTTT. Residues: CASKRSGGVSHF.

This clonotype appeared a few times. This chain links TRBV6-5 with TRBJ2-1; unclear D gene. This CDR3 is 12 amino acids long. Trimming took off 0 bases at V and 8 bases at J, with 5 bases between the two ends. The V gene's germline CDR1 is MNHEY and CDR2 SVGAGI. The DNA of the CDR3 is TGTGCCAGCAGTTACTCGAAGCATGAGCAGTTCTTC. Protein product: CASSYSKHEQFF.

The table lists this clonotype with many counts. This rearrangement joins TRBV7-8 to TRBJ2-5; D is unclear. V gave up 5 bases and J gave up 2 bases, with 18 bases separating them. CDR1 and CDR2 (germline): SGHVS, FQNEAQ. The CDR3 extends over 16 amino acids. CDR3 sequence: CASSPEAARIQETQYF. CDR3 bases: TGTGCCAGCAGCCCAGAGGCGGCTAGGATTCAAGAGACCCAGTACTTC. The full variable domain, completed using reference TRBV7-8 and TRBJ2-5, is GAGVSQSPRYKVAKRGQDVALRCDPISGHVSLFWYQQALGQGPEFLTYFQNEAQLDKSGLPSDRFFAERPEGSVSTLKIQRTQQEDSAVYLCASSPEAARIQETQYFGPGTRLLVL.

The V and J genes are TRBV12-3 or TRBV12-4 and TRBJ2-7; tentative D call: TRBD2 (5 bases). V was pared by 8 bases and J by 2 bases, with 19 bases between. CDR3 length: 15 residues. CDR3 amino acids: CASSEGELPTYEQYF. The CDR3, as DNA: TGTGCCAGCTCCGAGGGTGAGCTGCCAACCTACGAGCAGTACTTC.

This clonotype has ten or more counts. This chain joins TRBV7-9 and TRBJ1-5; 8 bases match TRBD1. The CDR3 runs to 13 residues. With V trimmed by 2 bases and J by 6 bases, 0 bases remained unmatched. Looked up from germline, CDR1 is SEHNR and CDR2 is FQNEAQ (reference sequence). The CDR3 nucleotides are TGTGCCAGCAGCTTACAGGGGGCTCAGCCCCAGCATTTT. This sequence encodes CASSLQGAQPQHF. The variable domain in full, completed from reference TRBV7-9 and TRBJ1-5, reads DTGVSQNPRHKITKRGQNVTFRCDPISEHNRLYWYRQTLGQGPEFLTYFQNEAQLEKSRLLSDRFSAERPKGSFSTLEIQRTEQGDSAMYLCASSLQGAQPQHFGDGTRLSIL.

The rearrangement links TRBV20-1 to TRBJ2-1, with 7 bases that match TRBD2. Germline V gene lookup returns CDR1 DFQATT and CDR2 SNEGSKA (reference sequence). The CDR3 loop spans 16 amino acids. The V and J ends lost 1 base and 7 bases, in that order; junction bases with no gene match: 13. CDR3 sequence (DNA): TGCAGTGCTAGAGTTATAACCGGGACGGGGGGTAATGAGCAGTTCTTC. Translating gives CSARVITGTGGNEQFF.

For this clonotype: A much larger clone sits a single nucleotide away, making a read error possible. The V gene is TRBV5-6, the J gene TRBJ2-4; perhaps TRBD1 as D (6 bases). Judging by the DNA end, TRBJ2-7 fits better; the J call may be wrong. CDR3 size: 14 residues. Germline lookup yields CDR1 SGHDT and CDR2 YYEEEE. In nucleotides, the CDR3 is TGTGCCAGCAGCTTGACAGGGTACCCCTACGAGCAGTACTTC. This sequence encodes CASSLTGYPYEQYF.

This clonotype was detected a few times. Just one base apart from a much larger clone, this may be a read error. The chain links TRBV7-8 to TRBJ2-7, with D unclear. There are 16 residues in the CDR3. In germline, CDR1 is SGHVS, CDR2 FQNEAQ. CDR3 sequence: CAGSPSARPGSGEQYF. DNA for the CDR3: TGTGCCGGCAGCCCCTCAGCCCGACCCGGATCTGGGGAGCAGTACTTC.

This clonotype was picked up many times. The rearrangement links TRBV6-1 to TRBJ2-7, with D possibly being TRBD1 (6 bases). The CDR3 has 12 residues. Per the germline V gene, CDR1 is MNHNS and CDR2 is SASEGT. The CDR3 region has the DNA TGTGCTCTGGAGGACAGCTACTACGAGCAGTACTTC. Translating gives CALEDSYYEQYF.

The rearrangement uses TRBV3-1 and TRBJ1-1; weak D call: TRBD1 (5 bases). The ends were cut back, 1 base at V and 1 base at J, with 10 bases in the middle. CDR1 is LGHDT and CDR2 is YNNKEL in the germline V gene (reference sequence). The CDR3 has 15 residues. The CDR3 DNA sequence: TGTGCCAGCAGCCAAGTCGTAACAGGGAACACTGAAGCTTTCTTT. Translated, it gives CASSQVVTGNTEAFF.

This CDR3 reads CASSLGGWGADTQYF. The CDR3 coding sequence is TGTGCCAGCAGTTTGGGCGGGTGGGGCGCAGATACGCAGTATTTT. The rearrangement links TRBV12-3 or TRBV12-4 to TRBJ2-3, with D perhaps matching TRBD1 or TRBD2 (5 bases each). This CDR3 has 15 residues. Trimming cost V 3 bases and J 4 bases, with 14 bases left between them.

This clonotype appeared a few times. The CDR3 reads CASSPQTSGSETQYF. The CDR3 DNA follows: TGTGCCAGCAGCCCCCAGACTAGCGGATCAGAGACCCAGTACTTC. V usage is TRBV7-9 and J usage is TRBJ2-5, with 9 bases fitting TRBD2. The J segment lost 4 bases and the V segment lost 5 bases, leaving 8 bases of the junction unmatched. Germline V CDR1 and CDR2: SEHNR, FQNEAQ (reference sequence). This CDR3 region has 15 residues.